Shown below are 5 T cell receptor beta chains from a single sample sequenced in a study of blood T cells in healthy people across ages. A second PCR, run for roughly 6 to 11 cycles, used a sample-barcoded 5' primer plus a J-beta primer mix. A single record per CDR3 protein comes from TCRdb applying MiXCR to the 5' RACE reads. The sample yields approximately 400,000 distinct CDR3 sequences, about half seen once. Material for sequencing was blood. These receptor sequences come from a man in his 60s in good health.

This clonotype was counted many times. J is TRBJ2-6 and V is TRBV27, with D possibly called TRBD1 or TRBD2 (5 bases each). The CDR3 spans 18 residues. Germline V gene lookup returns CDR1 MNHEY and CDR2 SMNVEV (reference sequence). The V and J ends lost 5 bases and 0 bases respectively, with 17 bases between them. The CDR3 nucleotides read TGTGCCAGCAGTCCACCCCCGGGGCAAATCTCTGGGGCCAACGTCCTGACTTTC. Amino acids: CASSPPPGQISGANVLTF.

The CDR3 DNA reads as TGTGCCATCAGTGGTGACAGGGGGTACGAGCAGTACTTC. Protein product: CAISGDRGYEQYF. The chain has TRBV10-3 and TRBJ2-4; TRBD1 matches at 9 bases. The assigned J gene may be wrong: the sequence end matches TRBJ2-7 better. CDR1 and CDR2 (germline): ENHRY, SYGVKD. The CDR3 length is 13 residues.

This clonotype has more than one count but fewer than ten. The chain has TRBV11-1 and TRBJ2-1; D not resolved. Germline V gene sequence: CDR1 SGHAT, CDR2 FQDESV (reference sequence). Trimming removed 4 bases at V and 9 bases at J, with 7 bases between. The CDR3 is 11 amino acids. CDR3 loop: CASSSMSEQFF. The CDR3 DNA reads TGTGCCAGCAGCTCCATGAGTGAGCAGTTCTTC.

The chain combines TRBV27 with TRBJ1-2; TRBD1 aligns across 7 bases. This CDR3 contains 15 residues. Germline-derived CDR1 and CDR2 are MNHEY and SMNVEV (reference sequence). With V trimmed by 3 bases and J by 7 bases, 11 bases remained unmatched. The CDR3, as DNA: TGTGCCAGCAGTTTCTCCCAGGGGGGGCAGAGTGGCTACACCTTC. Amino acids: CASSFSQGGQSGYTF.

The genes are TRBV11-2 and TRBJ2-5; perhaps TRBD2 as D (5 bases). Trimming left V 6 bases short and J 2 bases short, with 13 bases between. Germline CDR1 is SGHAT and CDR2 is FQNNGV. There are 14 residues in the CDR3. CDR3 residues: CASRAGLLQETQYF. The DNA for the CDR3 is TGTGCCAGCAGGGCCGGACTGCTACAAGAGACCCAGTACTTC.